The next 26 T cell receptor beta chains were all read from a single sample in a study of tumor and adjacent non-tumor tissue in lung cancer. No cell sorting was done before RNA was extracted from the tissue. The library came from three nested PCR rounds adapted from ARM-PCR protocols. Using its own MiXCR run on the multiplex PCR reads, TCRdb lists one record per CDR3 protein. Here the sample spans 120,000 or so distinct CDR3 sequences, around three fifths being singletons. The specimen was lung tumor tissue. Receptors were obtained from a man aged 30 to 39 with non-small cell lung cancer.

This clonotype has at least ten counts. The CDR3 spells CASSRTRDTGELFF. CDR3 bases: TGTGCCAGCAGCCGGACCCGCGACACCGGGGAGCTGTTTTTT. The chain recombines TRBV7-3 with TRBJ2-2; no clear D. Per germline, CDR1 SGHTA and CDR2 FQGTGA. This CDR3 has 14 residues. Trimming pared 5 bases from V and 3 bases from J, leaving 10 bases between.

On this clonotype itself: It may be a read error: a sequence one base away is much more abundant. This chain's CDR3 is CSARAPRLAGVGELFF. The CDR3 nucleotides read TGCAGTGCTAGAGCCCCGAGACTAGCGGGAGTCGGGGAGCTGTTTTTT. The chain has TRBV20-1 and TRBJ2-2, with TRBD2 matching over 12 bases. V dropped 1 base and J dropped 7; count of bases not matched to a gene: 7. Germline V CDR1 and CDR2: DFQATT, SNEGSKA (reference sequence). The CDR3 runs to 16 residues.

This clonotype showed up many times. The chain couples TRBV12-3 or TRBV12-4 to TRBJ2-1; no firm D call. The ends were cut back, 6 bases at V and 5 bases at J, with 20 bases in the middle. The CDR3 runs 16 residues. CDR3 protein: CASSKVISLAHNEQFF. In DNA form, the CDR3 reads TGTGCCAGCAGCAAGGTTATCTCTTTAGCTCACAATGAGCAGTTCTTC.

A note on this clonotype: One end of the junction does not line up with germline, which may come from a read error. The rearrangement links TRBV11-2 to TRBJ2-1, with D perhaps TRBD2 (6 bases). The germline CDR1 and CDR2 sequences are SGHAT and FQNNGV. There are 16 residues in the CDR3. In DNA, the CDR3 is TGTGGCAGCAGCTTATATGCTAGCGCGCCCTACAATGCGCAGTTCTTC. It codes for CGSSLYASAPYNAQFF.

A remark on this clonotype: A junction boundary mismatches the germline segment, possibly from a read error. The chain is built from TRBV6-5 and TRBJ2-1, with a tentative D call TRBD2 (5 bases). The CDR3 runs 14 residues. CDR1 is MNHEY, CDR2 SVGAGI, per germline. In DNA form, the CDR3 reads TGTACCAGCAATTACTCGCCACTAGTCAATGAGCAGTTCTTC. As protein: CTSNYSPLVNEQFF.

This clonotype was detected only once. The J gene is TRBJ2-3, the V gene TRBV6-6; D not resolved. V was pared by 4 bases and J by 4 bases, with 12 bases between. This CDR3 spans 14 amino acids. Germline CDR1 MNHNY, CDR2 SVGAGI (reference sequence). Here the CDR3 DNA reads TGTGCCAGCAGTTGGGTCCAGAGTGCAGATACGCAGTATTTT. Its protein is CASSWVQSADTQYF.

For this clonotype: The junction shows a germline mismatch at one end, possibly a read error. The genes are TRBV24-1 and TRBJ2-5, with 9 positions matching TRBD1. This CDR3 has 16 residues. Germline lookup yields CDR1 KGHDR and CDR2 SFDVKD. The CDR3 loop reads CATSGTGTGFWETRYF. DNA of the CDR3: TGTGCCACCAGTGGAACCGGGACAGGGTTCTGGGAGACCCGGTACTTC.

On this clonotype: A read error may explain this, as a much larger clone is one base away. V is TRBV6-5 and J is TRBJ2-7, with 9 positions matching TRBD2. CDR3 length: 16 amino acids. Germline V gene lookup returns CDR1 MNHEY and CDR2 SVGAGI. The CDR3 DNA sequence: TGTGCCAGCAGTTTCAGAGCGGGAGGACTGGTCTACGAGCAGAACTTC. Protein sequence: CASSFRAGGLVYEQNF.

As for this clonotype: One end of the junction is discordant with germline, which a read error may explain. This chain uses TRBV11-2 with TRBJ2-3; possible D gene TRBD1, 6 bases. The J call may be in error: the DNA end matches TRBJ1-5 better. Germline CDR1 reads SGHAT; CDR2 reads FQNNGV. This CDR3 is 14 amino acids long. Written as DNA, the CDR3 is TGTGCCAGGAGCTTAGGAGGGGACACAGATACGCAGCATTTT. Its translation: CARSLGGDTDTQHF.

This clonotype appeared a few times. A much larger clone differs by one base, so this may be a read error. This chain links TRBV20-1 with TRBJ2-5; the D gene is possibly TRBD2 (7 bases). Per the germline V gene, CDR1 is DFQATT and CDR2 is SNEGSKA (reference sequence). This CDR3 comprises 17 residues. The V end lost 5 bases, the J end lost 5 bases, and 27 bases lay between the germline ends. CDR3 amino acids: CSAWGGDLVGGPETQYF. CDR3 DNA sequence: TGCAGTGCTTGGGGGGGCGATCTAGTGGGAGGGCCGGAGACCCAGTACTTC.

A remark on this clonotype: The junction differs from germline at one of its ends, possibly a read error. The J gene is TRBJ2-1, the V gene TRBV6-5, with 7 bases that match TRBD1. The CDR3 contains 14 residues. Germline CDR1 and CDR2: MNHEY and SVGAGI. The CDR3 sequence: CASRYWQGDNAQFF. DNA for the CDR3: TGTGCCAGCAGATACTGGCAGGGGGACAATGCGCAGTTCTTC.

In regard to this clonotype: The junction does not match germline at one end; this may be a read error. The V and J genes are TRBV6-5 and TRBJ2-7; unclear D gene. From germline, CDR1 is MNHEY and CDR2 SVGAGI. CDR3 size: 14 residues. Here the CDR3 reads CASNYGWVSYEQYF. The CDR3 DNA follows: TGTGCCAGCAATTACGGGTGGGTTTCCTACGAGCAGTACTTC.

This clonotype showed up many times. V usage is TRBV7-8 and J usage is TRBJ2-1, with D perhaps matching TRBD2 (6 bases). Trimming pared 1 base from V and 5 bases from J, leaving 15 bases between. Germline CDR1 SGHVS, CDR2 FQNEAQ. The CDR3 has 16 residues. CDR3 coding DNA: TGTGCCAGCAGCTTAGATTCGCTAGCGACCAACAATGAGCAGTTCTTC. Its translation: CASSLDSLATNNEQFF. Combining the CDR3 with reference TRBV7-8 and TRBJ2-1 gives the whole variable domain GAGVSQSPRYKVAKRGQDVALRCDPISGHVSLFWYQQALGQGPEFLTYFQNEAQLDKSGLPSDRFFAERPEGSVSTLKIQRTQQEDSAVYLCASSLDSLATNNEQFFGPGTRLTVL.

The chain recombines TRBV20-1 with TRBJ2-5, with 9 bases matching TRBD1. Trimming removed 0 bases from V and 4 bases from J; junction bases left unmatched: 3. This CDR3 has 14 amino acids. Germline CDR1 reads DFQATT; CDR2 reads SNEGSKA (reference sequence). CDR3 sequence (DNA): TGCAGTGCTAGAGAGGGACAGGGAGGAGAGACCCAGTACTTC. This encodes CSAREGQGGETQYF.

Regarding this clonotype: A junction boundary mismatches the germline segment, possibly from a read error. This chain connects TRBV12-3 or TRBV12-4 to TRBJ2-1; D possibly uses TRBD1 or TRBD2 (5 bases each). The CDR3 runs 15 residues. This chain's CDR3 is CASSPSGSGNNKQFF. The DNA for the CDR3 is TGTGCCAGCAGTCCCTCAGGGAGCGGAAACAATAAGCAGTTCTTC.

This clonotype was seen only a few times. This may arise from a read error, as a much more abundant clone is one base away. This chain links TRBV14 with TRBJ2-7; no clear D gene. The CDR3 has 14 residues. Looked up from germline, CDR1 is SGHDN and CDR2 is FVKESK. Written as DNA, the CDR3 is TGTGCCAGCAGCCAATTTCGCCTCCCCTACGAGGAGTACTTC. Amino acid sequence: CASSQFRLPYEEYF.

As regards this clonotype: Germline is not matched at one junction end, which may reflect a read error. J is TRBJ2-7 and V is TRBV4-1; D possibly corresponds to TRBD1 (6 bases). The CDR3 sequence is 16 residues long. Germline lookup yields CDR1 MGHRA and CDR2 YSYEKL. In DNA form, the CDR3 reads TGCGCCAACAGCCAAGATGAGACAGGACAGACCTACGAACAGTACTTC. Residues: CANSQDETGQTYEQYF.

The chain uses TRBV29-1 and TRBJ2-5; D might be TRBD1 (6 bases). Trimming cost V 6 bases and J 4 bases, with 18 bases left between them. CDR1 and CDR2 (germline): SQVTM, ANQGSEA. CDR3 length: 14 residues. As DNA, the CDR3 is TGCAGCGTCGAGGGGACACGGGGTCGAGAGACCCAGTACTTC. This translates into CSVEGTRGRETQYF.

Concerning this clonotype: A read error may explain this, as a much larger clone is one base away. The chain combines TRBV29-1 with TRBJ1-5; possible D gene TRBD1, 6 bases. V dropped 4 bases and J dropped 3 bases, with 13 bases sitting between them. The CDR3 has 14 amino acids. CDR1 is SQVTM, CDR2 ANQGSEA, per germline. This CDR3 is CSVARGRNNQPQHF. The CDR3 DNA sequence: TGCAGCGTTGCACGGGGGCGCAACAATCAGCCCCAGCATTTT.

As regards this clonotype: Likely a read error: the CDR3 ends without its conserved phenylalanine or tryptophan. The chain has TRBV6-2 or TRBV6-3 and TRBJ2-7; no definite D call. Trimming left V 2 bases short and J 4 bases short, with 3 bases between. The CDR3 spans 11 residues. Germline lookup yields CDR1 MNHEY and CDR2 SVGEGT. The CDR3 DNA is TGTGCCAGCAGTTACAAGTACGAGCAGTACTTA. It translates to CASSYKYEQYL.

This clonotype was picked up many times. The chain recombines TRBV12-3 or TRBV12-4 with TRBJ2-7; D not certain. Trimming stripped 7 bases from V and 2 bases from J, with 12 bases between. The CDR3 loop spans 13 amino acids. The chain's CDR3 is CASTFSGAYEQYF. The CDR3 nucleotides read TGTGCCAGCACCTTTTCTGGGGCCTACGAGCAGTACTTC.

Note on this clonotype: A junction boundary mismatches the germline segment, possibly from a read error. The chain is built from TRBV29-1 and TRBJ2-3; D might be TRBD2 (6 bases). The CDR3 consists of 12 residues. From germline, CDR1 is SQVTM and CDR2 ANQGSEA. The chain's CDR3 is CSLEWRVDRQYF. DNA of the CDR3: TGCAGCCTTGAATGGAGGGTCGATAGGCAGTATTTT.

This clonotype has only a few counts. This may be a read error, as it is one base from a much larger clone. The genes are TRBV6-5 and TRBJ1-6; perhaps TRBD1 as D (5 bases). V lost 5 bases, J lost 8 bases, and 16 bases lay in between. The CDR3 consists of 15 residues. Germline loops: CDR1 MNHEY, CDR2 SVGAGI. CDR3 bases: TGTGCCAGCAGTCCGGGCGGCAGGGTGCATTCACCCCTCCACTTT. Its protein is CASSPGGRVHSPLHF.

This chain links TRBV4-3 with TRBJ2-5; D gene ambiguous. The CDR3 extends over 19 amino acids. V lost 1 base, J lost 2 bases, and 23 bases lay in between. Germline loops: CDR1 LGHNA, CDR2 YSLEER. The CDR3 loop reads CASSQGSSGRVSRQETQYF. CDR3 nucleotide sequence: TGCGCCAGCAGCCAAGGGAGTAGTGGTAGGGTGTCAAGGCAAGAGACCCAGTACTTC.

J is TRBJ2-6 and V is TRBV12-3 or TRBV12-4, with no clear D. CDR3 size: 17 residues. Trimming removed 1 base from V and 3 bases from J, with 13 bases in between. This CDR3 reads CASSLEHGNYGANVLTF. In DNA form, the CDR3 reads TGTGCCAGCAGTTTAGAACATGGGAACTATGGGGCCAACGTCCTGACTTTC.

In regard to this clonotype: An end of the junction differs from the germline gene, which may be a read error. CDR3 in DNA: TGCAATGCTAGAGTGGGGGTGGATCAGCCCCAGTATTTC. This gives the protein CNARVGVDQPQYF. The chain uses TRBV20-1 and TRBJ1-5, with D possibly being TRBD1 (5 bases). The CDR3 covers 13 residues. Germline-derived CDR1 and CDR2 are DFQATT and SNEGSKA (reference sequence).